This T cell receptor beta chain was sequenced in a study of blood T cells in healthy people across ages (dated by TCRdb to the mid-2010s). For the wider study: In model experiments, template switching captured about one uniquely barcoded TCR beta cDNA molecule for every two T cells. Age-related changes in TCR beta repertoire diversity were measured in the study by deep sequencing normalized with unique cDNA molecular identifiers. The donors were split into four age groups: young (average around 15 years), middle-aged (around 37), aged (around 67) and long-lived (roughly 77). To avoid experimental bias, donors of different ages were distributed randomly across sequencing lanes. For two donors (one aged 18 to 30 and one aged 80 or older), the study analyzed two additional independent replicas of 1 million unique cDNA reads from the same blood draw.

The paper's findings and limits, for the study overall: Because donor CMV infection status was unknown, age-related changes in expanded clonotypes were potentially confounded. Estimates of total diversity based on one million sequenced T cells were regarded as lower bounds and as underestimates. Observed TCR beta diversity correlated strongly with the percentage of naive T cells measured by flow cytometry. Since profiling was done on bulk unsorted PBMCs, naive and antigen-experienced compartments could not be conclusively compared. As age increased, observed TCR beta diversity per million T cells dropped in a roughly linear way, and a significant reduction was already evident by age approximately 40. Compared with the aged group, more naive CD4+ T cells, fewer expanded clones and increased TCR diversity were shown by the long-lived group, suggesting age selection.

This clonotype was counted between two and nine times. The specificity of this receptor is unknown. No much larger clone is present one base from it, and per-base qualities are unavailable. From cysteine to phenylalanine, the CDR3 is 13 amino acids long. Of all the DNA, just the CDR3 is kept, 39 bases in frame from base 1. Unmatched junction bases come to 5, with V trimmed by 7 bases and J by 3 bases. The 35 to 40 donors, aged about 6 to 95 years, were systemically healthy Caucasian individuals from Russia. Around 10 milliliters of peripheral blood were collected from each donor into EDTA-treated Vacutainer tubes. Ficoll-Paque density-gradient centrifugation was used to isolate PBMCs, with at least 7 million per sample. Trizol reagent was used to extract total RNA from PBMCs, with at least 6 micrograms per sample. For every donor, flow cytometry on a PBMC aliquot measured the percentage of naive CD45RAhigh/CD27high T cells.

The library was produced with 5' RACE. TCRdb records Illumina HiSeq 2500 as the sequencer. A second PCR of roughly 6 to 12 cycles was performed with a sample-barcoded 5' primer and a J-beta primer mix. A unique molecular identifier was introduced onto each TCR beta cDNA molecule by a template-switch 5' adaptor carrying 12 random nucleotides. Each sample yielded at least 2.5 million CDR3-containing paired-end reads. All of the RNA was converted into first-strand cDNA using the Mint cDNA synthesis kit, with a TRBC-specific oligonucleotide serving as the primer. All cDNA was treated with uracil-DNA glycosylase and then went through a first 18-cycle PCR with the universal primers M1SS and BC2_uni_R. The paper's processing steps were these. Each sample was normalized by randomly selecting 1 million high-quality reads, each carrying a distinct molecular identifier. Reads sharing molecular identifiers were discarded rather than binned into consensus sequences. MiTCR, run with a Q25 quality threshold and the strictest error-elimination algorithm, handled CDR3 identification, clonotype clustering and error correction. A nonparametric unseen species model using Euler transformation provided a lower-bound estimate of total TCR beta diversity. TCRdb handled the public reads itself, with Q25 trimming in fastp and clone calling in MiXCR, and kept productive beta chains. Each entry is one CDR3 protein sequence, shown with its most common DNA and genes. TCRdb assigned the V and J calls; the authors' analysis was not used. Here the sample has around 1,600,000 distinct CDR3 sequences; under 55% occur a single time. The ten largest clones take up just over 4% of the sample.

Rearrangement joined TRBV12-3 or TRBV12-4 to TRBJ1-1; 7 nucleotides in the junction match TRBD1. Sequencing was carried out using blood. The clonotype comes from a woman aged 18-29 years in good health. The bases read TGTGCCAGCACCAGACAGGGCGACACTGAAGCTTTCTTT. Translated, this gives CASTRQGDTEAFF.